Only a few counts were recorded for the clone carrying this TCR beta chain. J lost 1 base, V lost 6 bases, and 6 bases had no gene match. The CDR3 totals 14 residues. Germline values: CDR1 MDHEN, CDR2 SYDVKM. In TCRdb, the 5' RACE reads were re-called with MiXCR into one record per CDR3 protein. The table includes more than 150,000 distinct CDR3 sequences, less than 20% detected once. These data belong to a study of T-cell memory formation after mild COVID-19. This receptor was identified in a young man who had mild COVID-19 (a few samples of this study predate the infection). Cell type and time point are not known. The V and J genes are TRBV28 and TRBJ2-7; TRBD1 matches 7 bases. The specimen sequenced was PBMCs or a T cell subset sorted from them (not recorded which). This chain's CDR3 is CASSSPGGSYEQYV. CDR3 sequence (DNA): TGTGCCAGCAGCTCTCCAGGGGGATCCTACGAGCAGTACGTC.